A selection of T cell receptor beta chains follows, all from one sample in a study of CD8 T cells in ankylosing spondylitis. Each CDR3 protein is one row after TCRdb ran MiXCR on the 5' RACE reads. This sample has a few hundred thousand distinct CDR3 sequences, with approximately 8.2% found just once. Sequences were obtained from blood, either unsorted or a sorted T cell fraction (not recorded which). These receptors all come from a male donor with ankylosing spondylitis. Each CDR3 is given with its conserved first and last residue. D genes are given only for firm matches. Some rows mark clone size as missing; the rest say once, few, many or name a class of expanded clone.

CDR3 protein,CDR3 DNA,D gene,J gene,clone size,V gene
CASSYRGGYQPQHF,TGTGCCAGCAGTTACAGGGGTGGGTATCAGCCCCAGCATTTT,TRBD1,TRBJ1-5,many,TRBV28
CASRWTNNEQFF,TGCGCCAGCAGGTGGACCAACAATGAGCAGTTCTTC,-,TRBJ2-1,many,TRBV5-1
CASSPTGGWRETQYF,TGTGCCAGCAGTCCCACCGGTGGTTGGCGAGAGACCCAGTACTTC,-,TRBJ2-5,few,TRBV3-1
CSPQSFWRGTYEQYF,TGCAGCCCACAGTCGTTTTGGAGGGGAACCTACGAGCAGTACTTC,-,TRBJ2-7,few,TRBV20-1
CATSPTGRRGIGTEAFF,TGTGCCACCTCACCGACAGGGCGTAGGGGCATTGGGACTGAAGCTTTCTTT,TRBD1,TRBJ1-1,-,TRBV24-1
CASSEWGTEAFF,TGTGCCAGCAGTGAGTGGGGGACTGAAGCTTTCTTT,-,TRBJ1-1,few,TRBV2
CASSYSTGRRSSPLHF,TGTGCCAGCAGTTACTCCACCGGACGGCGGAGTTCACCCCTCCACTTT,-,TRBJ1-6,many,TRBV6-5
CSVGRGTTSNGEQYF,TGCAGCGTGGGAAGGGGCACCACCTCGAACGGCGAGCAGTACTTC,-,TRBJ2-7,-,TRBV29-1
CASSLEQGEYEQYF,TGCGCCAGCAGCTTGGAGCAGGGGGAATACGAGCAGTACTTC,TRBD1,TRBJ2-7,-,TRBV5-1
CASTWGQGSIEQYF,TGTGCCAGCACATGGGGACAGGGGTCGATCGAGCAGTACTTC,TRBD1,TRBJ2-7,few,TRBV6-1
CASSAGPADTQYF,TGCGCCAGCAGCGCGGGACCTGCAGATACGCAGTATTTT,-,TRBJ2-3,many,TRBV5-1
CASSPRTSGSYNEQFF,TGCGCCAGCAGCCCCCGGACTAGCGGGAGTTACAATGAGCAGTTCTTC,TRBD2,TRBJ2-1,many,TRBV5-1
CASSPLGGTGELFF,TGCGCCAGCAGCCCACTCGGGGGGACCGGGGAGCTGTTTTTT,TRBD2,TRBJ2-2,many,TRBV5-1
CASSRESSYEQYF,TGTGCCAGCAGCAGAGAGAGCTCCTACGAGCAGTACTTC,-,TRBJ2-7,many,TRBV7-9
CASSYYQGRSYEQYF,TGTGCCAGCAGCTACTATCAGGGGCGCTCCTACGAGCAGTACTTC,-,TRBJ2-7,once,TRBV7-6
CASSSGRGSYGYTF,TGTGCCAGCAGCTCTGGCCGAGGCAGCTATGGCTACACCTTC,-,TRBJ1-2,few,TRBV7-2
CASSPRRGPEQYF,TGTGCCAGCAGTCCCCGCAGGGGCCCTGAGCAGTACTTC,-,TRBJ2-7,few,TRBV27
CASSEGLAGGSYEQYF,TGCGCCAGCAGCGAGGGACTAGCGGGAGGGTCCTACGAGCAGTACTTC,TRBD2,TRBJ2-7,few,TRBV5-1
CSVLGGYEQYF,TGCAGTGTTCTGGGAGGCTACGAGCAGTACTTC,-,TRBJ2-7,-,TRBV20-1
CSVEFLQLETQYF,TGCAGCGTTGAATTTCTTCAGCTGGAGACCCAGTACTTC,-,TRBJ2-5,many,TRBV29-1
CASSFSVEDTQYF,TGTGCCAGCAGTTTTAGCGTAGAGGATACGCAGTATTTT,-,TRBJ2-3,few,TRBV6-5
CASSSQPNYNEQFF,TGTGCCAGCAGCTCACAGCCGAACTACAATGAGCAGTTCTTC,-,TRBJ2-1,few,TRBV27
CASSFWTGANVLTF,TGTGCCAGCAGTTTCTGGACTGGGGCCAACGTCCTGACTTTC,-,TRBJ2-6,many,TRBV12-3/TRBV12-4
CASSFRTSEFKQFF,TGCGCCAGCAGCTTTCGGACTAGCGAATTTAAGCAGTTCTTC,TRBD2,TRBJ2-1,few,TRBV5-1
CASSPDSGNTGELFF,TGTGCCAGCAGCCCAGATAGCGGGAACACCGGGGAGCTGTTTTTT,-,TRBJ2-2,few,TRBV7-2
CSARPLAGASTDTQYF,TGCAGTGCTAGACCACTAGCGGGGGCATCAACAGATACGCAGTATTTT,TRBD2,TRBJ2-3,-,TRBV20-1
CASNPAGALTETQYF,TGTGCCAGCAACCCGGCTGGCGCCCTGACGGAGACCCAGTACTTC,-,TRBJ2-5,few,TRBV3-1
CASSSLNQPQHF,TGTGCCAGCAGCTCCCTCAACCAGCCCCAGCATTTT,-,TRBJ1-5,few,TRBV7-8
CATSDPAREQFF,TGTGCCACCAGTGATCCCGCTCGTGAGCAGTTCTTC,-,TRBJ2-1,many,TRBV24-1
CASSLADRAREKLFF,TGTGCCAGCAGTTTAGCTGACAGGGCCAGAGAAAAACTGTTTTTT,TRBD1,TRBJ1-4,few,TRBV28
CSATGLSTYEQYF,TGCAGTGCCACGGGACTCTCTACCTACGAGCAGTACTTC,-,TRBJ2-7,many,TRBV20-1
CASSLWGLAVDGDEQFF,TGTGCCAGCAGCTTGTGGGGACTAGCGGTCGACGGGGATGAGCAGTTCTTC,TRBD2,TRBJ2-1,few,TRBV13
CASSFGPGLSYEQYF,TGTGCCAGCAGCTTCGGACCGGGACTTTCTTACGAGCAGTACTTC,-,TRBJ2-7,-,TRBV7-2
CASSLATEGYEQYF,TGTGCCAGCAGCTTAGCGACTGAGGGCTACGAGCAGTACTTC,-,TRBJ2-7,many,TRBV7-8
CASSPSGLFYGYTF,TGTGCCAGCAGTCCCTCGGGCCTCTTCTATGGCTACACCTTC,-,TRBJ1-2,few,TRBV6-5
CASRPTGYNEQFF,TGTGCCAGCAGGCCCACAGGGTACAATGAGCAGTTCTTC,-,TRBJ2-1,many,TRBV6-2/TRBV6-3
CASSYKTGLAGPSTDTQYF,TGTGCCAGCAGTTACAAGACAGGACTAGCGGGCCCTAGCACAGATACGCAGTATTTT,TRBD2,TRBJ2-3,-,TRBV6-5
CASSLSALLTGYGYTF,TGTGCCAGCAGTTTGTCGGCCCTACTAACGGGCTATGGCTACACCTTC,-,TRBJ1-2,-,TRBV27